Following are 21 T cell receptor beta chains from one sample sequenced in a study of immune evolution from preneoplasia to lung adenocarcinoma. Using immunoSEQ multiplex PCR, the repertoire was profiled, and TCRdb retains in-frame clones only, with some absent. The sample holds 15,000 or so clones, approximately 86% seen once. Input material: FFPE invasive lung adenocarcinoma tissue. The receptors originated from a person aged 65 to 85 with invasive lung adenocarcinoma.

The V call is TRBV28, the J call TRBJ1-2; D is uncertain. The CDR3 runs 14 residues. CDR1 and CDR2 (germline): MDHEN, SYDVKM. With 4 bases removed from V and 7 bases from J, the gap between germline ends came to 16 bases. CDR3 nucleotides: TGTGCCAGCAGTTCGGACGGTAGAAGATCTGGCTACACCTTC. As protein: CASSSDGRRSGYTF.

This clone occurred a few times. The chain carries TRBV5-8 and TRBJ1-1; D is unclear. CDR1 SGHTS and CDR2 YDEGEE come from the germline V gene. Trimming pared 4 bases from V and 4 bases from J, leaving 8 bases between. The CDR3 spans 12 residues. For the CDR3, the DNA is TGTGCCAGCAGCCTTTGGATCACTGAAGCTTTCTTT. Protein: CASSLWITEAFF.

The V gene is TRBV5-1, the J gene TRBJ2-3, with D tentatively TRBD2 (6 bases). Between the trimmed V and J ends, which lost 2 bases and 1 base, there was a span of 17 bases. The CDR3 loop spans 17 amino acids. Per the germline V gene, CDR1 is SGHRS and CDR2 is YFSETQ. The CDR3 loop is CASSFGLVADGTDTQYF. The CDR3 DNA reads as TGCGCCAGCAGCTTCGGACTGGTAGCGGACGGCACAGATACGCAGTATTTT.

CDR3 amino acids: CSVELLRGVAFF. The CDR3 bases are TGCAGCGTTGAACTTCTAAGGGGAGTAGCTTTCTTT. The gene calls are TRBV29-1 and TRBJ1-1, with D possibly being TRBD1 (5 bases). Germline V gene lookup returns CDR1 SQVTM and CDR2 ANQGSEA. This CDR3 region has 12 residues. V lost 2 bases to trimming and J lost 10 bases, with 14 bases between them.

CDR3 region: CASSFRLAGGGTGELFF. DNA for the CDR3: TGTGCCAGCAGTTTTCGGCTAGCGGGAGGGGGCACCGGGGAGCTGTTTTTT. The rearrangement joins TRBV28 to TRBJ2-2; 12 positions agree with TRBD2. V dropped 3 bases and J dropped 4; count of bases not matched to a gene: 6. There are 17 residues in the CDR3. Germline V lookup: CDR1 MDHEN, CDR2 SYDVKM.

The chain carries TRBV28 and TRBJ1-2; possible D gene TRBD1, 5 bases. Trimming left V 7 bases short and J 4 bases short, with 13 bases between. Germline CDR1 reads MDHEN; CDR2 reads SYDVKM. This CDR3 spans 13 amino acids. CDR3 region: CASTAGQVYGYTF. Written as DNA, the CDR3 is TGTGCCAGCACGGCAGGGCAGGTCTATGGCTACACCTTC.

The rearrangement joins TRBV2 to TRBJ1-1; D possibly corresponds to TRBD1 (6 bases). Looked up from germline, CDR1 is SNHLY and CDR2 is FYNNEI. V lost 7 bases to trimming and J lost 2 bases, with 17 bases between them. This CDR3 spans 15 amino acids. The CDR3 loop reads CASTRKGGENTEAFF. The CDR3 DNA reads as TGTGCCAGCACCAGGAAAGGGGGGGAAAACACTGAAGCTTTCTTT.

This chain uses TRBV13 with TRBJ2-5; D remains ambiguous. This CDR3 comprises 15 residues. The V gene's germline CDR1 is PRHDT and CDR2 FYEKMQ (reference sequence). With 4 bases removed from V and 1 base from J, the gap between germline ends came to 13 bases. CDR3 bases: TGTGCCAGCAGCTCGACCATCGACACCCAAGAGACCCAGTACTTC. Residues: CASSSTIDTQETQYF.

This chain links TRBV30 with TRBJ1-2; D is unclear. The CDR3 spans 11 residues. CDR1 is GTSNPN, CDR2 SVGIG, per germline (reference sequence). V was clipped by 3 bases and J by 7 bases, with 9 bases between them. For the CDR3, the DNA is TGTGCCTGGAGCGGCTGGGGTGGCTACACCTTC. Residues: CAWSGWGGYTF.

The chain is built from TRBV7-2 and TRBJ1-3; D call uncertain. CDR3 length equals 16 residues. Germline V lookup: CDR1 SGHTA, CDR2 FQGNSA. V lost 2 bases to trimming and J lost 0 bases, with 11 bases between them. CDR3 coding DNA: TGTGCCAGCAGCTTAAACCTGGGCTTCTCTGGAAACACCATATATTTT. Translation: CASSLNLGFSGNTIYF.

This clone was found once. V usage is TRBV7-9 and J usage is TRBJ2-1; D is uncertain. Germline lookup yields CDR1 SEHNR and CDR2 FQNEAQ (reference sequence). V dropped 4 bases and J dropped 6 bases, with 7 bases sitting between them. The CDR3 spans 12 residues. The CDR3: CASSSGFNEQFF. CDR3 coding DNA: TGTGCCAGCAGCTCTGGTTTCAATGAGCAGTTCTTC. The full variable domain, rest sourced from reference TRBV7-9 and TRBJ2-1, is DTGVSQNPRHKITKRGQNVTFRCDPISEHNRLYWYRQTLGQGPEFLTYFQNEAQLEKSRLLSDRFSAERPKGSFSTLEIQRTEQGDSAMYLCASSSGFNEQFFGPGTRLTVL.

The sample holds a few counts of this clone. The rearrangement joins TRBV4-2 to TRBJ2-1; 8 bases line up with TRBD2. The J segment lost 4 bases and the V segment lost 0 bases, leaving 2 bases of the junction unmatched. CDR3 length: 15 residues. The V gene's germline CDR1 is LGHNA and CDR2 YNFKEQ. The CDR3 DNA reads TGTGCCAGCAGCCAAGATCCTAGCGGGTACAATGAGCAGTTCTTC. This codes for CASSQDPSGYNEQFF.

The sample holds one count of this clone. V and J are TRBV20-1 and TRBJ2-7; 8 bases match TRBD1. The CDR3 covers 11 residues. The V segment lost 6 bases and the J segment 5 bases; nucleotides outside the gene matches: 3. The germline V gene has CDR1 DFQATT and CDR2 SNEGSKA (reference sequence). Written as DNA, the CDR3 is TGCAGTGCGACAGGGGCCCACGAGCAGTACTTC. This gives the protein CSATGAHEQYF.

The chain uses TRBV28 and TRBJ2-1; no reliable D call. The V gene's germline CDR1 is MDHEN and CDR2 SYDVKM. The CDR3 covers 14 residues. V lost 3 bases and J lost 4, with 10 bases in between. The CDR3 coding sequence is TGTGCCAGCAGTTTGGTGACACAATACAATGAGCAGTTCTTC. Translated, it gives CASSLVTQYNEQFF.

The chain's CDR3 is CASGTSGGGTDTQYF. CDR3 nucleotides: TGCGCCAGCGGGACTAGCGGGGGGGGCACAGATACGCAGTATTTT. The V gene is TRBV10-2, the J gene TRBJ2-3; 16 bases are shared with TRBD2. Germline V gene lookup returns CDR1 WSHSY and CDR2 SAAADI. The CDR3 consists of 15 residues. V lost 8 bases and J lost 1; bases outside the gene matches: 0.

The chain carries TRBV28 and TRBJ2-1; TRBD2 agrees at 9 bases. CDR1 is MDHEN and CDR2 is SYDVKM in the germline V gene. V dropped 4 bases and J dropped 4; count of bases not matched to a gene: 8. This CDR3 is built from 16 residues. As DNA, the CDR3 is TGTGCCAGCAGTTCGCCTCGACTAGCGGAATACAATGAGCAGTTCTTC. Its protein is CASSSPRLAEYNEQFF.

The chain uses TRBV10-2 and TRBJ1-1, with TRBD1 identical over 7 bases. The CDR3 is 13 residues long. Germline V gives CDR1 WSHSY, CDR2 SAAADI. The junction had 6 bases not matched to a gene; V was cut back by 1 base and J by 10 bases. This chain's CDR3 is CASSEWDREGAFF. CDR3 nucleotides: TGCGCCAGCAGTGAGTGGGACAGAGAGGGAGCTTTCTTT.

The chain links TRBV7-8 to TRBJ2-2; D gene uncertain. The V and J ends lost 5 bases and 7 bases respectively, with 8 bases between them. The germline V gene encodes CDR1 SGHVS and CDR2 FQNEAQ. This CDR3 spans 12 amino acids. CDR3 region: CASSHFVGELFF. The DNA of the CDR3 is TGTGCCAGCAGCCACTTCGTCGGGGAGCTGTTTTTT.

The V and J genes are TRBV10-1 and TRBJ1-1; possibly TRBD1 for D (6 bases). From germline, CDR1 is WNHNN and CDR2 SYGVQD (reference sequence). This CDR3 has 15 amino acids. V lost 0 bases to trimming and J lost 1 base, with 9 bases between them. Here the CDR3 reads CASSESGRGNTEAFF. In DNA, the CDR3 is TGCGCCAGCAGTGAGTCGGGCAGGGGGAACACTGAAGCTTTCTTT.

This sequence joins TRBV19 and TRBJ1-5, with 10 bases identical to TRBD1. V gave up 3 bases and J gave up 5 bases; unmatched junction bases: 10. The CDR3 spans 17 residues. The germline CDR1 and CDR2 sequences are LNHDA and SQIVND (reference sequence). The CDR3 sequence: CASSMSRGQGQDQPQHF. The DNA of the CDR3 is TGTGCCAGTAGTATGAGTCGGGGACAGGGGCAGGATCAGCCCCAGCATTTT. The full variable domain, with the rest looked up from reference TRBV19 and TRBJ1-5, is DGGITQSPKYLFRKEGQNVTLSCEQNLNHDAMYWYRQDPGQGLRLIYYSQIVNDFQKGDIAEGYSVSREKKESFPLTVTSAQKNPTAFYLCASSMSRGQGQDQPQHFGDGTRLSIL.

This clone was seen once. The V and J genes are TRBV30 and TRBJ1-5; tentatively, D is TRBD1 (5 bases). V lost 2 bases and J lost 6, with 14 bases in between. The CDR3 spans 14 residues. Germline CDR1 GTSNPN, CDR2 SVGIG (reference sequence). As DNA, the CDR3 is TGTGCCTGGAGTCGGAGGCAGGGAGGTCAGCCCCAGCATTTT. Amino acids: CAWSRRQGGQPQHF.